The 15 T cell receptor beta chains presented below share a single source sample, sequenced in a study of T cells after yellow fever vaccination. MiXCR was run by TCRdb on the 5' RACE reads, yielding one entry per CDR3 protein. The sample includes around 350,000 distinct CDR3 sequences, around 10% of them seen just once. Source: PBMCs, taken on the day of the first yellow fever vaccination. Receptor source: a man between 18 and 35 years old who received the YFV17D yellow fever vaccine.

This clonotype showed up many times. The rearrangement links TRBV10-3 to TRBJ2-1, with 10 bases that match TRBD2. Germline V lookup: CDR1 ENHRY, CDR2 SYGVKD. The CDR3 spans 20 residues. Trimming cost V 3 bases and J 1 base; bases outside gene matches: 15. CDR3 protein: CAISDPHTGSGGPSYNEQFF. The DNA for the CDR3 is TGTGCCATCAGTGACCCCCACACCGGTAGCGGGGGGCCTTCCTACAATGAGCAGTTCTTC.

This clonotype appeared a few times. This rearrangement joins TRBV30 to TRBJ2-5; TRBD1 matches at 9 bases. V lost 5 bases, J lost 5 bases, and 6 bases stayed unmatched. Germline V gene lookup returns CDR1 GTSNPN and CDR2 SVGIG (reference sequence). This CDR3 comprises 13 residues. The CDR3 reads CAWDTGGMETQYF. CDR3 nucleotide sequence: TGTGCCTGGGACACAGGGGGCATGGAGACCCAGTACTTC.

This chain links TRBV24-1 with TRBJ2-1; D possibly corresponds to TRBD2 (6 bases). Germline V gene lookup returns CDR1 KGHDR and CDR2 SFDVKD. Trimming left V 4 bases short and J 7 bases short, with 13 bases between. The CDR3 consists of 14 residues. The CDR3 spells CATSEPDYPNEQFF. CDR3 bases: TGTGCCACCAGTGAGCCGGACTACCCAAATGAGCAGTTCTTC.

The chain joins TRBV20-1 to TRBJ2-7; no clear D. CDR1 and CDR2 from the germline V gene are DFQATT and SNEGSKA (reference sequence). This CDR3 spans 14 amino acids. Trimming pared 3 bases from V and 4 bases from J, leaving 16 bases between. The CDR3 region has the DNA TGCAGTGCTAGTCAGGTTAACCTCCATTACGAGCAGTACGTC. Protein sequence: CSASQVNLHYEQYV.

This clonotype appeared a few times. The chain couples TRBV5-1 to TRBJ2-5, with D possibly called TRBD1 or TRBD2 (6 bases each). Germline V gene data show CDR1 as SGHRS and CDR2 as YFSETQ. The V gene lost 4 bases and the J gene lost 2 bases, with 12 bases spanning the gap. The CDR3 is 14 amino acids. The CDR3 is CASSAGQIQETQYF. The CDR3 DNA reads as TGCGCCAGCAGCGCGGGACAAATACAAGAGACCCAGTACTTC.

This rearrangement joins TRBV7-2 to TRBJ2-3; D is possibly TRBD2 (6 bases). CDR3 length: 16 residues. Germline CDR1 and CDR2: SGHTA and FQGNSA. The V gene lost 3 bases and the J gene lost 4 bases, with 17 bases spanning the gap. This CDR3 reads CASSFVGTGRSDTQYF. CDR3 sequence (DNA): TGTGCCAGCAGCTTTGTGGGGACTGGTCGATCAGATACGCAGTATTTT.

This clonotype was recorded a few times. This chain connects TRBV2 to TRBJ2-1; D perhaps matches TRBD1 (5 bases). This CDR3 spans 16 amino acids. V was pared by 2 bases and J by 7 bases, with 18 bases between. Germline V gives CDR1 SNHLY, CDR2 FYNNEI. As DNA, the CDR3 is TGTGCCAGCAGTGAAAAAAGCGTCAGGGTCTCTAATGAGCAGTTCTTC. Translating it yields CASSEKSVRVSNEQFF.

This clonotype was counted a few times. The CDR3 nucleotides read TGCAGTGCTAGTGATTGGGGTAGAGGGGAGCTGTTTTTT. Encoded protein: CSASDWGRGELFF. The chain is built from TRBV20-1 and TRBJ2-2, with D uncertain. The germline V gene has CDR1 DFQATT and CDR2 SNEGSKA (reference sequence). The V gene lost 3 bases and the J gene lost 8 bases, with 13 bases spanning the gap. The CDR3 extends over 13 amino acids.

This clonotype has at least ten counts. CDR3 nucleotide sequence: TGCAGCGTCCGGACAAGGTACGAGCAGTACGTC. The encoded protein is CSVRTRYEQYV. The chain has TRBV29-1 and TRBJ2-7; D might be TRBD1 (5 bases). The CDR3 sequence is 11 residues long. V was pared by 6 bases and J by 4 bases, with 10 bases between. Germline V CDR1 and CDR2: SQVTM, ANQGSEA.

This rearrangement joins TRBV20-1 to TRBJ2-1, with D maybe TRBD2 (7 bases). This CDR3 has 18 amino acids. With 4 bases removed from V and 3 bases from J, the gap between germline ends came to 25 bases. CDR1 and CDR2 from the germline V gene are DFQATT and SNEGSKA (reference sequence). The CDR3 nucleotides are TGCAGTGCTATTACCATAGGGGGGGAGCGGGTAAACTACAATGAGCAGTTCTTC. This codes for CSAITIGGERVNYNEQFF.

J is TRBJ2-7 and V is TRBV4-1; D could derive from TRBD1 or TRBD2 (5 bases each). CDR1 is MGHRA, CDR2 YSYEKL, per germline. This CDR3 region has 15 residues. Trimming stripped 4 bases from V and 3 bases from J, with 16 bases between. Written as DNA, the CDR3 is TGCGCCAGCAGCCGCCGAACGGGACCCAGCTACGAGCAGTACTTC. As protein: CASSRRTGPSYEQYF.

This clonotype showed up just a few times. V gene TRBV12-3 or TRBV12-4 combines with J gene TRBJ1-6; 8 bases align to TRBD1. The CDR3 has 13 amino acids. Trimming at V came to 10 bases and at J to 8 bases, leaving 7 bases not matched to a gene. The CDR3: CAISDRVDSPLHF. In DNA form, the CDR3 reads TGTGCCATTTCGGACAGGGTCGATTCACCCCTCCACTTT.

This clonotype was found a few times. The genes are TRBV12-3 or TRBV12-4 and TRBJ2-3; 16 bases map to TRBD2. The V and J ends lost 0 bases and 2 bases, in that order; junction bases with no gene match: 5. The CDR3 sequence is 19 residues long. The CDR3 here is CASSLAGTSGGANTDTQYF. CDR3 DNA sequence: TGTGCCAGCAGTTTAGCAGGGACTAGCGGGGGGGCGAACACAGATACGCAGTATTTT.

This clonotype was seen more than once but under ten times. This chain joins TRBV7-2 and TRBJ2-1, with TRBD1 matching over 8 bases. CDR3 length equals 14 residues. Trimming at V came to 6 bases and at J to 7 bases, leaving 8 bases not matched to a gene. CDR1 and CDR2 from the germline V gene are SGHTA and FQGNSA. The chain's CDR3 is CASRWTGKENEQFF. The CDR3 nucleotides are TGTGCCAGCAGGTGGACAGGGAAGGAAAATGAGCAGTTCTTC.

V and J are TRBV6-2 or TRBV6-3 and TRBJ2-2, with a weak D call TRBD2 (7 bases). V was shortened by 5 bases and J by 2 bases, with 15 bases between the two germline ends. Germline CDR1 reads MNHEY; CDR2 reads SVGEGT. CDR3 size: 16 residues. Here the CDR3 reads CASSGQTGGNTGELFF. DNA of the CDR3: TGTGCCAGCAGTGGACAGACGGGGGGAAACACCGGGGAGCTGTTTTTT.